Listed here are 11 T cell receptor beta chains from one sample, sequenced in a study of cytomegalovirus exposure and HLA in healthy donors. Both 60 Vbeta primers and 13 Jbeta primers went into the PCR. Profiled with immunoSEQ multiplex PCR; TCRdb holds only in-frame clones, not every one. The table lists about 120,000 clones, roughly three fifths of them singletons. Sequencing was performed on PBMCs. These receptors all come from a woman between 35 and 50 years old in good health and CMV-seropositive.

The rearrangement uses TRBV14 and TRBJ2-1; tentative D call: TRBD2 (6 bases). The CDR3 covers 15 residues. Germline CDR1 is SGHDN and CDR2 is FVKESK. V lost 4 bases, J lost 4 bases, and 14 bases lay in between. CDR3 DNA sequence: TGTGCCAGCAGCCCTACCGCGGGAACTTACAATGAGCAGTTCTTC. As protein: CASSPTAGTYNEQFF.

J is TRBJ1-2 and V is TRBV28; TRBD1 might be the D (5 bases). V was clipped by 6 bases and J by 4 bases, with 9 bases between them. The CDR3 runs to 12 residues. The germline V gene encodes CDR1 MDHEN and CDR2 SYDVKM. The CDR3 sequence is CASSPGGYGYTF. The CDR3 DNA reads TGTGCCAGCAGCCCGGGGGGCTATGGCTACACCTTC.

CDR3 loop: CASSQAPFPRPTDTQYF. The CDR3 bases are TGCGCCAGCAGCCAGGCCCCCTTTCCCCGCCCCACAGATACGCAGTATTTT. J is TRBJ2-3 and V is TRBV4-3; D is undetermined. The CDR3 is 17 amino acids. Germline V gene sequence: CDR1 LGHNA, CDR2 YSLEER. Trimming pared 3 bases from V and 2 bases from J, leaving 18 bases between.

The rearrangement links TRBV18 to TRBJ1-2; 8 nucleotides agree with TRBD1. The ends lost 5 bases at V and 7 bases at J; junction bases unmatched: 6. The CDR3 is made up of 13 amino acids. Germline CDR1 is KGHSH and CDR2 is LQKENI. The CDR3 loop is CASSFQGALGYTF. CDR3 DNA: TGTGCCAGCTCATTTCAGGGGGCACTTGGCTACACCTTC.

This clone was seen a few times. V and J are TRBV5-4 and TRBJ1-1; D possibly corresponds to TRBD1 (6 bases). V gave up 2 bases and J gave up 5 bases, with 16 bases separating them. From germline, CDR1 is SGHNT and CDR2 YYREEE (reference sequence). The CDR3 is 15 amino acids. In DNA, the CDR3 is TGTGCCAGCAGCTTTTTCGACAGGCGAGGGACTGAAGCTTTCTTT. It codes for CASSFFDRRGTEAFF.

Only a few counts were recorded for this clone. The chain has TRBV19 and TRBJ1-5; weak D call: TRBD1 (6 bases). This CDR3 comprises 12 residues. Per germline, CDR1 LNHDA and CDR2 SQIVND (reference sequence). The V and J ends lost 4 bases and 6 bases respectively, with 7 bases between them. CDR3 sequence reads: CASSTGVQPQHF. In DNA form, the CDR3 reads TGTGCCAGTAGTACAGGGGTTCAGCCCCAGCATTTT.

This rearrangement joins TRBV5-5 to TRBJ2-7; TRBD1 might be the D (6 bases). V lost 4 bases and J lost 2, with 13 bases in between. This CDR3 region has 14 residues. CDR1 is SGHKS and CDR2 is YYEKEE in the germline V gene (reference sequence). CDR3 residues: CASSKIGQPYEQYF. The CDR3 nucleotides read TGTGCCAGCAGCAAAATCGGACAGCCCTACGAGCAGTACTTC.

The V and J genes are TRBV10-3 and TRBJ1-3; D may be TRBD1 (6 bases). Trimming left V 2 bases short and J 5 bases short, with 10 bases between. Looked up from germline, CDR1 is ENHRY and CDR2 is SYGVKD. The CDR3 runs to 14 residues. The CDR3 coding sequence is TGTGCCATCAGTGAGACCAGGGACAGAAACACCATATATTTT. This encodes CAISETRDRNTIYF.

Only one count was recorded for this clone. The CDR3 bases are TGTGCCAGCAGTGTAGCGGGGCGGCAAGAGACCCAGTACTTC. As protein: CASSVAGRQETQYF. The chain has TRBV6-1 and TRBJ2-5, with 8 bases that match TRBD2. The CDR3 totals 14 residues. With V trimmed by 4 bases and J by 2 bases, 3 bases remained unmatched. Germline V gene lookup returns CDR1 MNHNS and CDR2 SASEGT.

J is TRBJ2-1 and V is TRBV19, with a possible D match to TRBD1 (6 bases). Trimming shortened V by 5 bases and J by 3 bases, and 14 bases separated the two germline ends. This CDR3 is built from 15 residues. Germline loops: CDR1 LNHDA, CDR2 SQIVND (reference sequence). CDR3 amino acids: CASSSGSTGYNEQFF. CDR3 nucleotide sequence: TGTGCCAGTAGTTCGGGCTCGACAGGCTACAATGAGCAGTTCTTC. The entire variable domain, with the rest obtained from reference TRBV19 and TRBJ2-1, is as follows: DGGITQSPKYLFRKEGQNVTLSCEQNLNHDAMYWYRQDPGQGLRLIYYSQIVNDFQKGDIAEGYSVSREKKESFPLTVTSAQKNPTAFYLCASSSGSTGYNEQFFGPGTRLTVL.

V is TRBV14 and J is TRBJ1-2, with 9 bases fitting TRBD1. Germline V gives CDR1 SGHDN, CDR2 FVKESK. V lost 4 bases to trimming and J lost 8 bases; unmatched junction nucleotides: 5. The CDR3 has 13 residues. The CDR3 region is CASSRTGVGGYTF. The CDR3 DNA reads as TGTGCCAGCAGCCGGACAGGGGTGGGAGGCTACACCTTC.